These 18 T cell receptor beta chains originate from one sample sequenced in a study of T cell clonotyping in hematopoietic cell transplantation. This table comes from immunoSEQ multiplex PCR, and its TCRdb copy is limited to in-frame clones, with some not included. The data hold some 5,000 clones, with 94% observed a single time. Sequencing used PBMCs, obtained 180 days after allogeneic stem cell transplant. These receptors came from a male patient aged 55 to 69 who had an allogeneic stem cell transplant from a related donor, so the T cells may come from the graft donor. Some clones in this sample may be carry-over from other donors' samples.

The CDR3 DNA sequence: TGTGCCAGCAGCGTAGCGGAGCTAGCGGGGGGAGCAGATACGCAGTATTTT. The encoded protein is CASSVAELAGGADTQYF. This chain uses TRBV9 with TRBJ2-3, with TRBD2 matching over 11 bases. Germline CDR1 is SGDLS and CDR2 is YYNGEE. V shed 0 bases and J 4 bases; nucleotides not matched to a gene: 7. The CDR3 contains 17 residues.

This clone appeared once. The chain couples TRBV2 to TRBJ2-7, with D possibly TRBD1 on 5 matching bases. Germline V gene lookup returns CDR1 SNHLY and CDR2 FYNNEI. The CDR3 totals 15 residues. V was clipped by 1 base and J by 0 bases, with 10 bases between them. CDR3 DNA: TGTGCCAGCAGTGAAGACAGGCCGAGCTCCTACGAGCAGTACTTC. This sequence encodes CASSEDRPSSYEQYF.

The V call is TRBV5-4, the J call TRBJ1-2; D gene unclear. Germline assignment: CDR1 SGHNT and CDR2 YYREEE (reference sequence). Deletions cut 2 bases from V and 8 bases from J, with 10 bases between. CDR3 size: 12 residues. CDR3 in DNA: TGTGCCAGCAGCTTCCAGGCGGAAGGCTACACCTTC. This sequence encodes CASSFQAEGYTF.

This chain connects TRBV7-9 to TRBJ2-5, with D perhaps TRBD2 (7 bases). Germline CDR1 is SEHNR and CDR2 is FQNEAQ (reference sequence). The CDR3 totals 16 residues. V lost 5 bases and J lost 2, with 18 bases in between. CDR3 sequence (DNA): TGTGCCAGCAGCCCCTTTACCGGGGGGCAGCAAGAGACCCAGTACTTC. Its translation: CASSPFTGGQQETQYF. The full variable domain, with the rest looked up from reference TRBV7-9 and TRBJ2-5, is DTGVSQNPRHKITKRGQNVTFRCDPISEHNRLYWYRQTLGQGPEFLTYFQNEAQLEKSRLLSDRFSAERPKGSFSTLEIQRTEQGDSAMYLCASSPFTGGQQETQYFGPGTRLLVL.

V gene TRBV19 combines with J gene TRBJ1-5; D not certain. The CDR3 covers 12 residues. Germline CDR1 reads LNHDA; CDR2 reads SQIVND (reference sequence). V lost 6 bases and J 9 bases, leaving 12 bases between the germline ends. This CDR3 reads CASSFLGLPQHF. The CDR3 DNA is TGTGCCAGTAGCTTTCTTGGTCTGCCCCAGCATTTT.

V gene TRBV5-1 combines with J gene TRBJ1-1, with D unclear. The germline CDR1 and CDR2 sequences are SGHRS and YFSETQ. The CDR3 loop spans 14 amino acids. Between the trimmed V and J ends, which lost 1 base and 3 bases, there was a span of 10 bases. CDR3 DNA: TGCGCCAGCAGCTTGTCACAGATCGACACTGAAGCTTTCTTT. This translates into CASSLSQIDTEAFF. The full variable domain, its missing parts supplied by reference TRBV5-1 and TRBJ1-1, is KAGVTQTPRYLIKTRGQQVTLSCSPISGHRSVSWYQQTPGQGLQFLFEYFSETQRNKGNFPGRFSGRQFSNSRSEMNVSTLELGDSALYLCASSLSQIDTEAFFGQGTRLTVV.

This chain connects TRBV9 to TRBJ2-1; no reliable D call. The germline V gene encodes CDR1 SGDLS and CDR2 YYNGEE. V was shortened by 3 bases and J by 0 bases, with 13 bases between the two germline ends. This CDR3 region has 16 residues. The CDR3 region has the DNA TGTGCCAGCAGCGGATATGTCCGAAGCTCCTACAATGAGCAGTTCTTC. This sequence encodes CASSGYVRSSYNEQFF.

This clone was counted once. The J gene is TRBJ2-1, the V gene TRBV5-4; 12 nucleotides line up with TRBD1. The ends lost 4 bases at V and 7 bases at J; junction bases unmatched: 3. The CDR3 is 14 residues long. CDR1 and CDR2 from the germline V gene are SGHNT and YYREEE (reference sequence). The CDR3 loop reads CASSGTGGLNEQFF. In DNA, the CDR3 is TGTGCCAGCAGCGGGACAGGGGGCCTGAATGAGCAGTTCTTC.

CDR3 nucleotides: TGCGCCAGCAGCCAAACCGCCGAGAGGGATAGAAACACCATATATTTT. This codes for CASSQTAERDRNTIYF. The chain has TRBV4-1 and TRBJ1-3; D is ambiguous. The CDR3 runs to 16 residues. The germline CDR1 and CDR2 sequences are MGHRA and YSYEKL. With 2 bases removed from V and 5 bases from J, the gap between germline ends came to 16 bases.

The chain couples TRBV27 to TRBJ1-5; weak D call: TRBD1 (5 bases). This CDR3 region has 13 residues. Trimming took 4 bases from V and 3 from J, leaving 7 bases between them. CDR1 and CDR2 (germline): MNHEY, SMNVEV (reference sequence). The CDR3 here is CASSSGNNQPQHF. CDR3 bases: TGTGCCAGCAGTTCAGGGAACAATCAGCCCCAGCATTTT.

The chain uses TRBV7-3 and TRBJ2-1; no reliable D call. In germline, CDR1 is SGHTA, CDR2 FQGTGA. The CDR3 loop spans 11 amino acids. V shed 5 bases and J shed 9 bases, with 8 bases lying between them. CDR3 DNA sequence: TGTGCCAGCAGCCAAGGTGGTGAGCAGTTCTTC. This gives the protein CASSQGGEQFF.

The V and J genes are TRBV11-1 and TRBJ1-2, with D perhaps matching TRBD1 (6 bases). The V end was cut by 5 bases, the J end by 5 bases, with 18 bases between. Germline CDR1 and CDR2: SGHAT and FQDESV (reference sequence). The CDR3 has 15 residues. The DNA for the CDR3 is TGTGCCAGCAGCCCAGAGGGGGGCACAGGGTATGGCTACACCTTC. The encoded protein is CASSPEGGTGYGYTF.

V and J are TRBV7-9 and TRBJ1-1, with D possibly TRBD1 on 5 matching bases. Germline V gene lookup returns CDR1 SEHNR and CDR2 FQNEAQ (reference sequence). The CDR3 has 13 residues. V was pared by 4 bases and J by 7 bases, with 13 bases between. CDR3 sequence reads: CASSSKGPSEAFF. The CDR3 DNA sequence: TGTGCCAGCAGCTCGAAGGGGCCGAGTGAAGCTTTCTTT.

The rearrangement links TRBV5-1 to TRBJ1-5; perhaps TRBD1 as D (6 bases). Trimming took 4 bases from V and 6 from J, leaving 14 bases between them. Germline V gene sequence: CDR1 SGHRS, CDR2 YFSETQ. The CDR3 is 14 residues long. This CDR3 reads CASSPGDSGQPQHF. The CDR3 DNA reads TGCGCCAGCAGCCCAGGGGATAGTGGTCAGCCCCAGCATTTT. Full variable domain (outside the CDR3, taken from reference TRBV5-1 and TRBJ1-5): KAGVTQTPRYLIKTRGQQVTLSCSPISGHRSVSWYQQTPGQGLQFLFEYFSETQRNKGNFPGRFSGRQFSNSRSEMNVSTLELGDSALYLCASSPGDSGQPQHFGDGTRLSIL.

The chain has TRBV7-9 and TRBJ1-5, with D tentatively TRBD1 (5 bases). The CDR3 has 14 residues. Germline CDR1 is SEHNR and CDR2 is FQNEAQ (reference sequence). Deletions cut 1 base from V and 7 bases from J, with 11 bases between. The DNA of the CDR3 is TGTGCCAGCAGCTTAGTCGGAGGGGACCAGCCCCAGCATTTT. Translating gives CASSLVGGDQPQHF.

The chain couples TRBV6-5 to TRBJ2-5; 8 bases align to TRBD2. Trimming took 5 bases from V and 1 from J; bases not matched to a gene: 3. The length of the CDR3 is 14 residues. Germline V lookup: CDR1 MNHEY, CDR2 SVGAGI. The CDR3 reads CASSRGGIQETQYF. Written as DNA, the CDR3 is TGTGCCAGCAGTCGGGGGGGGATCCAAGAGACCCAGTACTTC.

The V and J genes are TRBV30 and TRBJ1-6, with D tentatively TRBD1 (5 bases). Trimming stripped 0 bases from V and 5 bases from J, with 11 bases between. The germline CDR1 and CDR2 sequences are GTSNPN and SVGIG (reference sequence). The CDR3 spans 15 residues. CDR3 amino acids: CAWSVLEQDNSPLHF. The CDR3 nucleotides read TGTGCCTGGAGTGTCCTGGAACAGGATAATTCACCCCTCCACTTT.

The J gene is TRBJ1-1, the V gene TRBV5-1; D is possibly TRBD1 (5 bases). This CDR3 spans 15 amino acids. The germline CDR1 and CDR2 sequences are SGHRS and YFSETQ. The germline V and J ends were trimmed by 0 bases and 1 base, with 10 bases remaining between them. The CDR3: CASSLAGTSNTEAFF. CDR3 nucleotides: TGCGCCAGCAGCTTGGCCGGGACCTCGAACACTGAAGCTTTCTTT.